This entry features one T cell receptor (beta chain) sequence. Looked up from germline, CDR1 is SGHRS and CDR2 is YFSETQ. This CDR3 region has 16 residues. V was pared by 4 bases and J by 0 bases, with 6 bases of the junction left unmatched. This record belongs to a study of blood T cell repertoires in COVID-19. The overall study: Sample material is recorded as cDNA or gDNA derived from T cells, B-cell-depleted T cells, or PBMCs.

Participants came from 20 to 25 US areas, aged roughly 18 to 90 years. Participants reported their clinical history, and cohort assignment relied on those reports. The authors' processing: Amplification of reference gene primers provided the estimated nucleated cell counts. TCRdb's table, derived via immunoSEQ multiplex PCR, lists solely in-frame clones and lacks some. V and J calls and clone size are given by that table; D and trimming were obtained from the DNA. This sample carries 110,000 to 150,000 clones, under 85% of them seen once, and the ten largest clones take approximately 1.6%. The genes are TRBV5-1 and TRBJ2-3, with 9 bases aligning to TRBD2. The source of this sequence is a woman in her late teens or twenties who had been exposed to COVID-19. The sample was PBMCs or T cells enriched from blood (not recorded which). The CDR3 here is CASSHLTSGSTDTQYF. The CDR3, as DNA: TGCGCCAGCAGCCATCTTACTAGCGGGAGCACAGATACGCAGTATTTT.